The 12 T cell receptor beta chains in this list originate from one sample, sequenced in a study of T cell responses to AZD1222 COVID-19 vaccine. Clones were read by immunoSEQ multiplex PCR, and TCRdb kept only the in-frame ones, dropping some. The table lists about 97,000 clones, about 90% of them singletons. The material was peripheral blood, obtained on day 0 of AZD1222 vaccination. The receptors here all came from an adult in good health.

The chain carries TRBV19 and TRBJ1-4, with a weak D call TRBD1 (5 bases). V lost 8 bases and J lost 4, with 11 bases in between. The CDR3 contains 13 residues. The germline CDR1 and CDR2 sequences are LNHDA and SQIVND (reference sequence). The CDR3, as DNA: TGTGCCAGTTCAAGTCAGGGTAATGAAAAACTGTTTTTT. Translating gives CASSSQGNEKLFF.

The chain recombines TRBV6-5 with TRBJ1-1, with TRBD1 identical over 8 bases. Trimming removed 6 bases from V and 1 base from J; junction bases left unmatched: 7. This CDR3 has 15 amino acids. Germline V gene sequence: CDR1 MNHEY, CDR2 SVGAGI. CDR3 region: CASSSGQGGNTEAFF. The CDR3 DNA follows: TGTGCCAGCAGCTCTGGACAGGGCGGGAACACTGAAGCTTTCTTT.

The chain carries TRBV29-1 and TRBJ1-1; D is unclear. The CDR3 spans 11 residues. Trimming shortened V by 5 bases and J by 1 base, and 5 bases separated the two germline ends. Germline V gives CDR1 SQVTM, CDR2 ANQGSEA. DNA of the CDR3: TGCAGCGTTCAACAGAACACTGAAGCTTTCTTT. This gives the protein CSVQQNTEAFF. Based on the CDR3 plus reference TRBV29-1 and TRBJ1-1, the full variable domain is SAVISQKPSRDICQRGTSLTIQCQVDSQVTMMFWYRQQPGQSLTLIATANQGSEATYESGFVIDKFPISRPNLTFSTLTVSNMSPEDSSIYLCSVQQNTEAFFGQGTRLTVV.

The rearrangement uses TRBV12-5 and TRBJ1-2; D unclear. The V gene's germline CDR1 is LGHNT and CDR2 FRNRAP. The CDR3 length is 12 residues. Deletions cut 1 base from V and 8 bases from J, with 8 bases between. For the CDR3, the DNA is TGTGCTAGTGGTTTGGGAGTCGGAGGCTACACCTTC. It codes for CASGLGVGGYTF.

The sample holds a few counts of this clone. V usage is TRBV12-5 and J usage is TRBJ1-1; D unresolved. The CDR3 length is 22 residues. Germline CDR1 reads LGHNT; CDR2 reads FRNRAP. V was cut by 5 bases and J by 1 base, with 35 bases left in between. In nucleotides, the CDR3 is TGTGCTAGTGGTCCCGGGGTTGGCGTCCTAAGTGGATTAAATCCCTCGAACACTGAAGCTTTCTTT. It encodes CASGPGVGVLSGLNPSNTEAFF.

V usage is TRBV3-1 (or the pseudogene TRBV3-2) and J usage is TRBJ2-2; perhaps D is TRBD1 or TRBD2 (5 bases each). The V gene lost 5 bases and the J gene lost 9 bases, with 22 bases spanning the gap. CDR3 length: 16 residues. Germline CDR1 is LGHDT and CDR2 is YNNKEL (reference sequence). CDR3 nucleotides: TGTGCCAGCAGCACCCACTTCGGGACCTGGGATCGGGAGCTGTTTTTT. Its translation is CASSTHFGTWDRELFF.

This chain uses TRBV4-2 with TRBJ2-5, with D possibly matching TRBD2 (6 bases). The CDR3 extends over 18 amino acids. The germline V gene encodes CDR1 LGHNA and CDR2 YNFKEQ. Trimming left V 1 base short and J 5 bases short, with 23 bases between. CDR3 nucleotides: TGTGCCAGCAGCCAAGTTCGCGTCTATTCGGGGGTAGGGGAGACCCAGTACTTC. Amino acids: CASSQVRVYSGVGETQYF.

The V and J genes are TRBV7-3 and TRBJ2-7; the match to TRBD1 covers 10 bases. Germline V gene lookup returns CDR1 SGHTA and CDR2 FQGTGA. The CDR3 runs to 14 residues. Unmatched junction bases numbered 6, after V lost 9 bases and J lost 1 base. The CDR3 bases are TGTGCCAGTTCTCGGACAGGGGGATCCTACGAGCAGTACTTC. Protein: CASSRTGGSYEQYF.

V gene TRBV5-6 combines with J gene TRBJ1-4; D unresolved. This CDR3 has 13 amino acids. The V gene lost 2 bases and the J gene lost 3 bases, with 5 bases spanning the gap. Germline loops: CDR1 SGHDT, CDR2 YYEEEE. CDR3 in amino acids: CASSLAANEKLFF. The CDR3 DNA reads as TGTGCCAGCAGCTTAGCCGCTAATGAAAAACTGTTTTTT.

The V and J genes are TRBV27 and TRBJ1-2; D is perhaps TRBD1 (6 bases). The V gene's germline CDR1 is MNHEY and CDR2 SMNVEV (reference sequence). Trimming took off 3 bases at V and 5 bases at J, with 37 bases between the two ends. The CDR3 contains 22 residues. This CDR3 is CASSFSGEFLRTGQLFWYGYTF. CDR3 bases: TGTGCCAGCAGTTTCTCCGGGGAGTTCCTACGAACAGGGCAACTATTCTGGTATGGCTACACCTTC.

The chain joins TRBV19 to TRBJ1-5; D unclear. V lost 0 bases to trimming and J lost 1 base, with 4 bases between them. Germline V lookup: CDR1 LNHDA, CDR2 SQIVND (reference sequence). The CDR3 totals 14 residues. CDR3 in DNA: TGTGCCAGTAGTATAGACAGAAGCAATCAGCCCCAGCATTTT. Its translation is CASSIDRSNQPQHF.

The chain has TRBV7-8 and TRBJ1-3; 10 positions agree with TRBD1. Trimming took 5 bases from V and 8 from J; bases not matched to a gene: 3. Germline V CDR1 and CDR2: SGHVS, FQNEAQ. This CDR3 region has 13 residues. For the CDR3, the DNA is TGTGCCAGCAGCCGACAGGGGGCGGACACCATATATTTT. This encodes CASSRQGADTIYF.